The 28 T cell receptor beta chains below all came from one sample that was sequenced in a study of molecular identifiers for immune sequencing clone quantification. Each CDR3 protein gets one entry after TCRdb re-called the PCR reads with MiXCR. The table has roughly 40,000 distinct CDR3 sequences, around 20% seen once. The specimen was naive CD8+ T cells from blood, with Jurkat cell RNA spiked in. The subset: FACS-sorted CD8+CD4-CCR7+CD45RA+ naive T cells. The receptor set was obtained from a human donor in good health. Some libraries in this study had Jurkat cell RNA spiked in.

Ten or more counts support this clonotype. The chain employs TRBV7-9 and TRBJ2-7; D could derive from TRBD1 or TRBD2 (5 bases each). This CDR3 comprises 13 residues. Germline values: CDR1 SEHNR, CDR2 FQNEAQ (reference sequence). Deletions cut 5 bases from V and 3 bases from J, with 11 bases between. CDR3 sequence: CASSPGDLYEQYF. CDR3 nucleotides: TGTGCCAGCAGCCCTGGGGACCTCTACGAGCAGTACTTC. The entire variable domain, with the rest obtained from reference TRBV7-9 and TRBJ2-7, is as follows: DTGVSQNPRHKITKRGQNVTFRCDPISEHNRLYWYRQTLGQGPEFLTYFQNEAQLEKSRLLSDRFSAERPKGSFSTLEIQRTEQGDSAMYLCASSPGDLYEQYFGPGTRLTVT.

This clonotype appeared many times. The CDR3 loop reads CASRNPIPDTQYF. DNA of the CDR3: TGTGCCAGCAGAAACCCTATCCCAGATACGCAGTATTTT. The V and J genes are TRBV7-6 and TRBJ2-3, with D unclear. The V gene's germline CDR1 is SGHVS and CDR2 FNYEAQ. The length of the CDR3 is 13 residues. Between the trimmed V and J ends, which lost 6 bases and 4 bases, there was a span of 11 bases.

This clonotype turned up a few times. The chain links TRBV28 to TRBJ2-2; D might be TRBD1 or TRBD2, each matching 5 bases. This CDR3 contains 13 residues. In germline, CDR1 is MDHEN, CDR2 SYDVKM. With 2 bases removed from V and 5 bases from J, the gap between germline ends came to 6 bases. Written as DNA, the CDR3 is TGTGCCAGCAGTTTAGGGGGTACCGGGGAGCTGTTTTTT. This sequence encodes CASSLGGTGELFF.

This clonotype appeared many times. This chain uses TRBV7-9 with TRBJ2-1; 12 bases agree with TRBD2. Looked up from germline, CDR1 is SEHNR and CDR2 is FQNEAQ (reference sequence). J gave up 6 bases and V 4 bases, and 7 bases lay outside the gene matches. CDR3 size: 16 residues. CDR3 bases: TGTGCCAGCAGCTGGCCGACTAGCGGGAGTGGCAATGAGCAGTTCTTC. This encodes CASSWPTSGSGNEQFF.

The gene calls are TRBV7-9 and TRBJ2-7; tentatively, D is TRBD1 or TRBD2 (5 bases each). The CDR3 loop spans 14 amino acids. The germline V gene has CDR1 SEHNR and CDR2 FQNEAQ (reference sequence). Trimming took 4 bases from V and 5 from J, leaving 15 bases between them. The CDR3 here is CASSSPGRRHEQYF. CDR3 coding DNA: TGTGCCAGCAGCTCCCCGGGACGGCGCCACGAGCAGTACTTC.

As to this clonotype: Being one base from a much bigger clone, this may be a read error. The J gene is TRBJ2-7, the V gene TRBV28; a possible D gene is TRBD1 (5 bases). The ends were cut back, 6 bases at V and 0 bases at J, with 18 bases in the middle. CDR3 length: 16 residues. Germline values: CDR1 MDHEN, CDR2 SYDVKM. CDR3 sequence (DNA): TGTGCCAGCAGCACAAGGGGCAGTCCTGGCTCCTACGAGCAGTACTTC. This codes for CASSTRGSPGSYEQYF.

This clonotype was seen ten or more times. The V call is TRBV7-6, the J call TRBJ2-1; 9 bases are shared with TRBD2. The CDR3 is 16 residues long. V dropped 0 bases and J dropped 12; count of bases not matched to a gene: 12. The germline V gene encodes CDR1 SGHVS and CDR2 FNYEAQ. In nucleotides, the CDR3 is TGTGCCAGCAGCTTAGCGTGGGGGACTAGCAGCCCCGGGCAGTTCTTC. Amino acid sequence: CASSLAWGTSSPGQFF.

The rearrangement links TRBV6-5 to TRBJ2-7; TRBD2 agrees at 7 bases. The germline V gene has CDR1 MNHEY and CDR2 SVGAGI. V gave up 1 base and J gave up 2 bases; unmatched junction bases: 2. The CDR3 sequence is 14 residues long. The CDR3 here is CASSYFAGAYEQYF. DNA for the CDR3: TGTGCCAGCAGTTACTTTGCGGGAGCCTACGAGCAGTACTTC.

The J gene is TRBJ2-7, the V gene TRBV7-9, with a weak D call TRBD1 (6 bases). The CDR3 sequence is 15 residues long. Germline CDR1 is SEHNR and CDR2 is FQNEAQ (reference sequence). V was shortened by 1 base and J by 0 bases, with 10 bases between the two germline ends. The CDR3 sequence: CASSLGTERSYEQYF. CDR3 coding DNA: TGTGCCAGCAGCTTAGGGACAGAACGCTCCTACGAGCAGTACTTC.

For this clonotype: With a much larger clone just one base away, this may be a read error. The chain has TRBV9 and TRBJ2-2; D call uncertain. Germline V gene lookup returns CDR1 SGDLS and CDR2 YYNGEE. The CDR3 runs 12 residues. Trimming pared 2 bases from V and 6 bases from J, leaving 5 bases between. CDR3 sequence: CASSVAAGELFF. The CDR3 region has the DNA TGTGCCAGCAGCGTCGCCGCCGGGGAGCTGTTTTTT.

This clonotype was recorded at least ten times. This chain links TRBV20-1 with TRBJ2-1; TRBD1 or TRBD2 may be the D gene (5 bases each). Per the germline V gene, CDR1 is DFQATT and CDR2 is SNEGSKA (reference sequence). This CDR3 spans 13 amino acids. V lost 0 bases to trimming and J lost 9 bases, with 12 bases between them. The CDR3 sequence: CSARDGGLGEQFF. CDR3 sequence (DNA): TGCAGTGCTAGAGATGGGGGTTTGGGTGAGCAGTTCTTC.

This clonotype was counted many times. The chain employs TRBV12-3 or TRBV12-4 and TRBJ2-3, with 8 positions matching TRBD1. The CDR3 is 14 amino acids. The V and J ends lost 3 bases and 6 bases, in that order; junction bases with no gene match: 5. The CDR3 region is CASSFVTGVDTQYF. CDR3 DNA sequence: TGTGCCAGCAGTTTCGTGACAGGGGTCGATACGCAGTATTTT.

Ten or more counts support this clonotype. This sequence joins TRBV10-3 and TRBJ2-7; D not resolved. The germline V gene encodes CDR1 ENHRY and CDR2 SYGVKD. Trimming removed 4 bases at V and 0 bases at J, with 13 bases between. The CDR3 length is 15 residues. The CDR3 bases are TGTGCCATCAGTGGGTTAGGGCCAAGCTCCTACGAGCAGTACTTC. The encoded protein is CAISGLGPSSYEQYF.

This clonotype was recorded at least ten times. This chain uses TRBV4-3 with TRBJ2-5; TRBD2 is a possible D gene (6 bases). Germline CDR1 and CDR2: LGHNA and YSLEER. V was pared by 2 bases and J by 4 bases, with 17 bases between. CDR3 length: 16 amino acids. In nucleotides, the CDR3 is TGCGCCAGCAGCCAATCCCCTGGAGGGGCACTAGAGACCCAGTACTTC. Residues: CASSQSPGGALETQYF.

On this clonotype itself: The junction departs from germline at one end; a sequencing error may be responsible. This rearrangement joins TRBV20-1 to TRBJ1-5; no reliable D call. The CDR3 has 14 amino acids. CDR1 is DFQATT, CDR2 SNEGSKA, per germline (reference sequence). CDR3: CSARDAGGNQPQHF. CDR3 nucleotide sequence: TGCAGTGCAAGAGACGCAGGTGGCAATCAGCCCCAGCATTTT.

Ten or more counts support this clonotype. The chain combines TRBV7-8 with TRBJ1-2; D ambiguous. The CDR3 contains 12 residues. Trimming left V 1 base short and J 3 bases short, with 3 bases between. Per the germline V gene, CDR1 is SGHVS and CDR2 is FQNEAQ. The CDR3 is CASSLGDYGYTF. CDR3 DNA: TGTGCCAGCAGCTTAGGGGACTATGGCTACACCTTC.

Comments on this clonotype: A much larger clone lies one base from this, so it may be a read error. This sequence joins TRBV7-2 and TRBJ1-6; no clear D gene. The germline V gene has CDR1 SGHTA and CDR2 FQGNSA. This CDR3 is built from 11 residues. The CDR3 nucleotides are TGTGCCTGCAGCTTAGGGATGCCCCTCCACTTT. Translation: CACSLGMPLHF.

About this clonotype itself: Being one base from a much bigger clone, this may be a read error. The rearrangement joins TRBV7-2 to TRBJ2-1, with D tentatively TRBD2 (6 bases). Per germline, CDR1 SGHTA and CDR2 FQGNSA. This CDR3 contains 18 residues. CDR3 in amino acids: CVSSFDSRRRAVDVEQFF. Here the CDR3 DNA reads TGTGTCAGCAGCTTTGACTCGCGGAGGAGGGCTGTTGACGTTGAGCAGTTCTTC.

This clonotype was found a few times. This chain joins TRBV28 and TRBJ1-5, with D hard to call. V lost 4 bases to trimming and J lost 0 bases, with 13 bases between them. This CDR3 contains 16 residues. Germline assignment: CDR1 MDHEN and CDR2 SYDVKM. Here the CDR3 reads CASSSPDQYSNQPQHF. The CDR3 DNA follows: TGTGCCAGCAGTTCTCCGGACCAATATAGCAATCAGCCCCAGCATTTT. Full variable domain (outside the CDR3, taken from reference TRBV28 and TRBJ1-5): DVKVTQSSRYLVKRTGEKVFLECVQDMDHENMFWYRQDPGLGLRLIYFSYDVKMKEKGDIPEGYSVSREKKERFSLILESASTNQTSMYLCASSSPDQYSNQPQHFGDGTRLSIL.

This clonotype has more than one count but fewer than ten. The V gene is TRBV13, the J gene TRBJ2-1, with a tentative D call TRBD2 (7 bases). The CDR3 contains 18 residues. The V and J ends lost 2 bases and 5 bases respectively, with 22 bases between them. Germline lookup yields CDR1 PRHDT and CDR2 FYEKMQ (reference sequence). CDR3: CASSLPDLGGRAHNEQFF. The CDR3 DNA reads as TGTGCCAGCAGCTTACCGGACCTAGGGGGGAGGGCCCACAATGAGCAGTTCTTC.

This clonotype was observed many times. The chain combines TRBV15 with TRBJ1-5, with D unresolved. The CDR3 covers 15 residues. Between the trimmed V and J ends, which lost 0 bases and 0 bases, there was a span of 6 bases. Germline V gene sequence: CDR1 LNHNV, CDR2 YYDKDF (reference sequence). This CDR3 reads CATSRDMDSNQPQHF. CDR3 DNA sequence: TGTGCCACCAGCAGAGATATGGATAGCAATCAGCCCCAGCATTTT.

This clonotype was detected only once. Germline is not matched at one junction end, which may reflect a read error. The chain employs TRBV9 and TRBJ1-4; possible D gene TRBD1, 6 bases. The CDR3 contains 14 residues. The germline V gene has CDR1 SGDLS and CDR2 YYNGEE. The CDR3, as DNA: TGTGCCAGCAGCCGACAGGTTACCAATGAAAAACTGCTTTTT. It is translated as CASSRQVTNEKLLF.

This clonotype occurred many times. The CDR3 DNA reads TGTGCCAGCAGTGAGGAATTTGACGGGGGCGTGGAGACCCAGTACTTC. Translation gives CASSEEFDGGVETQYF. The rearrangement uses TRBV2 and TRBJ2-5, with D perhaps given as TRBD1 or TRBD2 (6 bases each). V was pared by 3 bases and J by 5 bases, with 19 bases between. The CDR3 sequence is 16 residues long. CDR1 is SNHLY, CDR2 FYNNEI, per germline.

J is TRBJ2-7 and V is TRBV19; 7 bases align to TRBD1. J lost 2 bases, V lost 1 base, and 2 bases had no gene match. The germline gives CDR1 LNHDA, CDR2 SQIVND (reference sequence). The CDR3 is 14 residues long. The CDR3 DNA is TGTGCCAGTAGTATAGGCGGACAGGCCTACGAGCAGTACTTC. This translates into CASSIGGQAYEQYF.

This clonotype came up once. V usage is TRBV28 and J usage is TRBJ2-7, with TRBD1 matching over 9 bases. The ends lost 5 bases at V and 3 bases at J; junction bases unmatched: 8. This CDR3 has 15 amino acids. Germline V gene lookup returns CDR1 MDHEN and CDR2 SYDVKM. The CDR3 loop is CASSPRTGAFYEQYF. The CDR3 DNA reads TGTGCCAGCAGTCCCCGGACAGGGGCCTTCTACGAGCAGTACTTC.

This sequence joins TRBV5-1 and TRBJ2-7, with 8 bases matching TRBD2. This CDR3 is built from 13 residues. The J segment lost 4 bases and the V segment lost 3 bases, leaving 3 bases of the junction unmatched. From germline, CDR1 is SGHRS and CDR2 YFSETQ. For the CDR3, the DNA is TGCGCCAGCAGCTCCACTAGCGGATACGAGCAGTACTTC. Translated, it gives CASSSTSGYEQYF.

Many counts were recorded for this clonotype. V is TRBV12-3 or TRBV12-4 and J is TRBJ2-3; no definite D call. The CDR3 is 15 amino acids. V shed 6 bases and J shed 3 bases, with 16 bases lying between them. CDR3 residues: CASSSDMSRTDTQYF. DNA of the CDR3: TGTGCCAGCAGCAGTGACATGAGTCGGACAGATACGCAGTATTTT.

The table lists this clonotype with many counts. The chain recombines TRBV5-1 with TRBJ2-1; a possible D gene is TRBD2 (5 bases). Trimming removed 4 bases from V and 8 bases from J, with 13 bases in between. The CDR3 consists of 13 residues. Per germline, CDR1 SGHRS and CDR2 YFSETQ. CDR3 nucleotides: TGCGCCAGCAGCCCCTTCCTCGGGGATGAGCAGTTCTTC. The encoded protein is CASSPFLGDEQFF.